This T cell receptor beta chain was found in a study of glioma-infiltrating T cells after dendritic cell vaccination. Study summary: Samples are from glioblastoma patients in Phase I and II dendritic cell vaccine trials.

The immunoSEQ assay amplified TCRB CDR3 from up to 2 ug DNA. The PCR used 60 V beta and 13 J beta primers. Profiled with immunoSEQ multiplex PCR; TCRdb holds only in-frame clones, not every one. Of some 90,000 clones in the sample, approximately 80% are singletons; the top ten hold over 2%. Documented time point: after dendritic cell vaccination, including at tumor progression/relapse. Fresh-frozen tumor tissue and more than two years of survival data were available for all. Germline loops: CDR1 PRHDT, CDR2 FYEKMQ (reference sequence). The CDR3 is 18 residues long. V was pared by 4 bases and J by 5 bases, with 11 bases of the junction left unmatched.

The chain recombines TRBV13 with TRBJ2-5; 15 bases line up with TRBD2. The origin of this receptor is a human donor with glioblastoma. Sequenced here: blood, sampled after dendritic cell vaccination. Here the CDR3 DNA reads TGTGCCAGCAGCTCCGGCACCGGGACTAGCGGGAGGTTGGAGACCCAGTACTTC. It specifies CASSSGTGTSGRLETQYF.